Listed below are T cell receptor beta chains from one sample, sequenced in a study of PD-L1 blockade in urothelial cancer. The table came from immunoSEQ multiplex PCR; TCRdb's copy has only in-frame clones and leaves some out. This sample carries about 72,000 clones, about 86% of them seen once, and the ten largest clones take approximately 15%. Sequenced here: PBMCs, sampled around atezolizumab (anti-PD-L1) treatment. The origin of the receptors is a man between 60 and 70 years old with urothelial cancer. Each CDR3 is given with its conserved first and last residue. The D gene is left open where the match is weak. Some rows have no size entry. The others give once, few or many, or a class for an expanded clone.

j_gene: TRBJ2-7
abundance: once
d_gene: TRBD1
v_gene: TRBV10-3
CDR3nt: TGTGCCAACCCGAGCAGGACAGGGAACTACGAGCAGTACTTC
CDR3aa: CANPSRTGNYEQYF

j_gene: TRBJ2-2
abundance: -
d_gene: -
v_gene: TRBV30
CDR3nt: TGTGCCTGGAACCGGGTAGCTGGAACCGGGGAGCTGTTTTTT
CDR3aa: CAWNRVAGTGELFF

j_gene: TRBJ1-2
abundance: -
d_gene: -
v_gene: TRBV6-5
CDR3nt: TGTGCCAGCAGGGCCGTCGGACAGTCGCACTATGGCTACACCTTC
CDR3aa: CASRAVGQSHYGYTF

j_gene: TRBJ1-1
abundance: few
d_gene: -
v_gene: TRBV18
CDR3nt: TGTGCCAGCTCACCATGGGCTTTGCCTGAAGCTTTCTTT
CDR3aa: CASSPWALPEAFF

j_gene: TRBJ2-3
abundance: -
d_gene: TRBD1
v_gene: TRBV7-9
CDR3nt: TGTGCCAGCAGCATTGGACAGGACACAGATACGCAGTATTTT
CDR3aa: CASSIGQDTDTQYF

j_gene: TRBJ1-3
abundance: -
d_gene: -
v_gene: TRBV27
CDR3nt: TGTGCCAGCAGTCTCCGTGGGGGGAGTGGAAACACCATATATTTT
CDR3aa: CASSLRGGSGNTIYF

j_gene: TRBJ1-5
abundance: -
d_gene: TRBD1
v_gene: TRBV19
CDR3nt: TGTGCCAGTAGTAAAGGACAGGGGGGGACTAATCAGCCCCAGCATTTT
CDR3aa: CASSKGQGGTNQPQHF

j_gene: TRBJ2-5
abundance: -
d_gene: TRBD2
v_gene: TRBV10-3
CDR3nt: TGTGCCATCAGTGGACAAGCGGGGCAAGAGACCCAGTACTTC
CDR3aa: CAISGQAGQETQYF

j_gene: TRBJ1-1
abundance: -
d_gene: -
v_gene: TRBV5-4
CDR3nt: TGTGCCAGCAGTTCCCAACGCGGCACTGAAGCTTTCTTT
CDR3aa: CASSSQRGTEAFF

j_gene: TRBJ2-3
abundance: -
d_gene: -
v_gene: TRBV7-9
CDR3nt: TGTGCCAGCAGCTTAGCGGGCGAACTTCCATGGGAGTATTTT
CDR3aa: CASSLAGELPWEYF

j_gene: TRBJ2-7
abundance: -
d_gene: TRBD1
v_gene: TRBV27
CDR3nt: TGTGCCAGCAGTCGCCGCCGGGACAGGGGACAAAACCCACCCTACGAGCAGTACTTC
CDR3aa: CASSRRRDRGQNPPYEQYF

j_gene: TRBJ2-6
abundance: -
d_gene: -
v_gene: TRBV21-1
CDR3nt: TGTGCCAGCAGCAAAGCGGAGGGACAGTCAGGATCTGGGGCCAACGTCCTGACTTTC
CDR3aa: CASSKAEGQSGSGANVLTF

j_gene: TRBJ2-7
abundance: -
d_gene: TRBD1
v_gene: TRBV7-9
CDR3nt: TGTGCCAGCAGCTTACGGACAGGGTCGGTCGAGCAGTACTTC
CDR3aa: CASSLRTGSVEQYF

j_gene: TRBJ2-1
abundance: -
d_gene: TRBD1
v_gene: TRBV28
CDR3nt: TGTGCCAGCAGTTGGGACAGCTCCTACAATGAGCAGTTCTTC
CDR3aa: CASSWDSSYNEQFF

j_gene: TRBJ1-5
abundance: -
d_gene: TRBD1
v_gene: TRBV2
CDR3nt: TGTGCCAGCGGGGAAGGGGGCAATTTTCAGCCCCAGCATTTT
CDR3aa: CASGEGGNFQPQHF

j_gene: TRBJ1-3
abundance: few
d_gene: -
v_gene: TRBV2
CDR3nt: TGTGCCAGCAGTGATGGGCCCCCAGGGATGGCTGGAAACACCATATATTTT
CDR3aa: CASSDGPPGMAGNTIYF

j_gene: TRBJ2-4
abundance: -
d_gene: TRBD1
v_gene: TRBV2
CDR3nt: TGTGCCAGCACCCTAACAGGGGCATCGTACTTC
CDR3aa: CASTLTGASYF

j_gene: TRBJ2-6
abundance: -
d_gene: TRBD1
v_gene: TRBV5-1
CDR3nt: TGCGCCAGCAGCTTCGAGACAGGGGCCTCTGGGGCCAACGTCCTGACTTTC
CDR3aa: CASSFETGASGANVLTF

j_gene: TRBJ1-3
abundance: -
d_gene: TRBD1
v_gene: TRBV4-2
CDR3nt: TGTGCCAGCAGCCAAGATTCAGGGGGCTCGTCAAGCTCTGGAAACACCATATATTTT
CDR3aa: CASSQDSGGSSSSGNTIYF

j_gene: TRBJ1-1
abundance: -
d_gene: -
v_gene: TRBV5-1
CDR3nt: TGCGCCAGCAGCTTGGCGCGGAACACTGAAGCTTTCTTT
CDR3aa: CASSLARNTEAFF

j_gene: TRBJ2-1
abundance: -
d_gene: -
v_gene: TRBV9
CDR3nt: TGTGCCAGCAGCGTAGGGAGGGGTTTCGACAATGAGCAGTTCTTC
CDR3aa: CASSVGRGFDNEQFF

j_gene: TRBJ1-6
abundance: -
d_gene: TRBD1
v_gene: TRBV6-1
CDR3nt: TGTGCCAGCAGTGGGGGACAGGAGGTCTCACCCCTCCACTTT
CDR3aa: CASSGGQEVSPLHF

j_gene: TRBJ1-1
abundance: -
d_gene: -
v_gene: TRBV30
CDR3nt: TGTGCCTGGAATCGGCAGGTCCCTTTGAACACTGAAGCTTTCTTT
CDR3aa: CAWNRQVPLNTEAFF

j_gene: TRBJ2-3
abundance: -
d_gene: TRBD2
v_gene: TRBV9
CDR3nt: TGTGCCAGCAGCGTAGAAGGAGCGGGGGGGTACTACACAGATACGCAGTATTTT
CDR3aa: CASSVEGAGGYYTDTQYF

j_gene: TRBJ2-5
abundance: -
d_gene: TRBD2
v_gene: TRBV4-2
CDR3nt: TGTGCCAGCAGCCCCCTAACGGGACTAGCGGGGGGACCCAGGGAGACCCAGTACTTC
CDR3aa: CASSPLTGLAGGPRETQYF

j_gene: TRBJ1-6
abundance: -
d_gene: TRBD1
v_gene: TRBV28
CDR3nt: TGTGCCAGCAGTTTTGGGACAGGCCGCTCCTATAATTCACCCCTCCACTTT
CDR3aa: CASSFGTGRSYNSPLHF

j_gene: TRBJ2-7
abundance: once
d_gene: -
v_gene: TRBV7-6
CDR3nt: TGTGCCAGCAGCCCCCCGGCGGCACCTCCCTACGAGCAGTACTTC
CDR3aa: CASSPPAAPPYEQYF

j_gene: TRBJ2-7
abundance: few
d_gene: -
v_gene: TRBV27
CDR3nt: TGTGCCAGCAGTCCAAGCGGACTATACGAGCAGTACTTC
CDR3aa: CASSPSGLYEQYF

j_gene: TRBJ2-2
abundance: -
d_gene: -
v_gene: TRBV19
CDR3nt: TGTGCCAGTAGACCGCAGGGTTGGACCGGGGAGCTGTTTTTT
CDR3aa: CASRPQGWTGELFF

j_gene: TRBJ2-3
abundance: -
d_gene: -
v_gene: TRBV27
CDR3nt: TGTGCCAGCCGCCCCTACAGCACAGATACGCAGTATTTT
CDR3aa: CASRPYSTDTQYF

j_gene: TRBJ1-5
abundance: -
d_gene: -
v_gene: TRBV30
CDR3nt: TGTGCCTGGAGGGGGGCAGGGGCTTTTCAGCCCCAGCATTTT
CDR3aa: CAWRGAGAFQPQHF

j_gene: TRBJ1-5
abundance: -
d_gene: -
v_gene: TRBV19
CDR3nt: TGTGCCAGTAGTATCTCGGGACAAGACAATCAGCCCCAGCATTTT
CDR3aa: CASSISGQDNQPQHF

j_gene: TRBJ2-7
abundance: -
d_gene: -
v_gene: TRBV20-1
CDR3nt: TGCAGTGCTAGGCGGCTCTACGAGCAGTACTTC
CDR3aa: CSARRLYEQYF

j_gene: TRBJ2-5
abundance: few
d_gene: -
v_gene: TRBV20-1
CDR3nt: TGCAGTGCTAAGGGGGTGGAGACCCAGTACTTC
CDR3aa: CSAKGVETQYF

j_gene: TRBJ2-6
abundance: few
d_gene: TRBD2
v_gene: TRBV27
CDR3nt: TGTGCCAGCAGTTTTCGACTAGCGGGGGGCAAGTCTTCTGGGGCCAACGTCCTGACTTTC
CDR3aa: CASSFRLAGGKSSGANVLTF

j_gene: TRBJ2-1
abundance: -
d_gene: -
v_gene: TRBV7-6
CDR3nt: TGTGCCAGCAGCTCCACGACTAGCTCCTACAATGAGCAGTTCTTC
CDR3aa: CASSSTTSSYNEQFF

j_gene: TRBJ2-4
abundance: -
d_gene: TRBD1
v_gene: TRBV9
CDR3nt: TGTGCCAGCAGCAGATCAGGGGGTATTCAGTACTTC
CDR3aa: CASSRSGGIQYF

j_gene: TRBJ2-7
abundance: -
d_gene: TRBD1
v_gene: TRBV4-2
CDR3nt: TGTGCCAGCAGCCAAGGACGGACAGGTACCTACGAGCAGTACTTC
CDR3aa: CASSQGRTGTYEQYF

j_gene: TRBJ1-5
abundance: -
d_gene: TRBD1
v_gene: TRBV30
CDR3nt: TGTGCCTGGAGTCCTGCAGGGGGAAATGTGCGCCAGCATTTT
CDR3aa: CAWSPAGGNVRQHF

j_gene: TRBJ2-2
abundance: -
d_gene: -
v_gene: TRBV5-6
CDR3nt: TGTGCCAGCAGCTACCCACAGGGCTTGGGCGACACCGGGGAGCTGTTTTTT
CDR3aa: CASSYPQGLGDTGELFF

j_gene: TRBJ2-3
abundance: -
d_gene: TRBD1
v_gene: TRBV6-5
CDR3nt: TGTGCCAGCAGCTTCTACCAGGGGGCCTCAGATACGCAGTATTTT
CDR3aa: CASSFYQGASDTQYF

j_gene: TRBJ2-5
abundance: -
d_gene: TRBD1
v_gene: TRBV9
CDR3nt: TGTGCCAGCAGCAAAACAGGGGGCCAGGAGACCCAGTACTTC
CDR3aa: CASSKTGGQETQYF

j_gene: TRBJ2-7
abundance: -
d_gene: -
v_gene: TRBV5-1
CDR3nt: TGCGCCAGCAGCTTTGAGGGAAGTTCCCCCTACGAGCAGTACTTC
CDR3aa: CASSFEGSSPYEQYF

j_gene: TRBJ2-7
abundance: few
d_gene: -
v_gene: TRBV5-1
CDR3nt: TGCGCCAGCAGCAAGGACAACTACGAGCAGTACTTC
CDR3aa: CASSKDNYEQYF

j_gene: TRBJ2-1
abundance: -
d_gene: -
v_gene: TRBV4-3
CDR3nt: TGCGCCAGCAGCCAGCTCTGGGGGGCGGGAGACAATGAGCAGTTCTTC
CDR3aa: CASSQLWGAGDNEQFF

j_gene: TRBJ2-7
abundance: few
d_gene: TRBD1
v_gene: TRBV18
CDR3nt: TGTGCCAGCTCCCGGGACAGGCAATTCGACGAGCAGTACTTC
CDR3aa: CASSRDRQFDEQYF

j_gene: TRBJ1-1
abundance: -
d_gene: -
v_gene: TRBV7-8
CDR3nt: TGTGCCAGCAGCTTAGCGGGCAGACTGAACACTGAAGCTTTCTTT
CDR3aa: CASSLAGRLNTEAFF

j_gene: TRBJ2-7
abundance: -
d_gene: TRBD2
v_gene: TRBV7-2
CDR3nt: TGTGCCAGCAGCACTCGCGGGGGTTACGAGCAGTGCTTC
CDR3aa: CASSTRGGYEQCF

j_gene: TRBJ1-1
abundance: -
d_gene: -
v_gene: TRBV29-1
CDR3nt: TGCAGCGTTGAAGATCATTTGGAAGCTTTCTTT
CDR3aa: CSVEDHLEAFF

j_gene: TRBJ2-1
abundance: -
d_gene: TRBD2
v_gene: TRBV9
CDR3nt: TGTGCCAGCAGCGTAGGGGGGGGATACAATGAGCAGTTCTTC
CDR3aa: CASSVGGGYNEQFF

j_gene: TRBJ1-1
abundance: -
d_gene: TRBD1
v_gene: TRBV5-8
CDR3nt: TGTGCCAGCAGCTTAGGGACAGGGAGGTTAAGGAAAGGAATGAACACTGAAGCTTTCTTT
CDR3aa: CASSLGTGRLRKGMNTEAFF

j_gene: TRBJ1-6
abundance: -
d_gene: -
v_gene: TRBV4-1
CDR3nt: TGCGCCAGCAGCCAAGACCTTAGATCACCCCTCCACTTT
CDR3aa: CASSQDLRSPLHF

j_gene: TRBJ1-1
abundance: -
d_gene: -
v_gene: TRBV28
CDR3nt: TGTGCCAGCAGTTGGGCAGGGGCTAACACTGAAGCTTTCTTT
CDR3aa: CASSWAGANTEAFF

j_gene: TRBJ2-7
abundance: -
d_gene: -
v_gene: TRBV6-1
CDR3nt: TGTGCCACTGATACAGGGGGGGCCTACGAGCAGTACTTC
CDR3aa: CATDTGGAYEQYF

j_gene: TRBJ1-1
abundance: -
d_gene: -
v_gene: TRBV19
CDR3nt: TGTGCCAGTAGTATAGATACAGCCTCTAAGACTGAAGCTTTCTTT
CDR3aa: CASSIDTASKTEAFF

j_gene: TRBJ2-3
abundance: -
d_gene: -
v_gene: TRBV7-6
CDR3nt: TGTGCCAGCAGCTTAGCTAGCTACTCCACAGATACGCAGTATTTT
CDR3aa: CASSLASYSTDTQYF

j_gene: TRBJ2-2
abundance: -
d_gene: -
v_gene: TRBV6-5
CDR3nt: TGTGCCAGCAGTTTTTTGCCAAGGGGGTCCGCCGGGGAGCTGTTTTTT
CDR3aa: CASSFLPRGSAGELFF